The entry that follows covers one TCR beta chain sequence. These data originate in a study of blood T cell repertoires in COVID-19. Overall study context: The samples span acute and convalescent COVID-19 from the United States, Italy and Spain.

CDR3 length equals 15 residues. The germline V gene has CDR1 SGHRS and CDR2 YFSETQ. With 0 bases removed from V and 0 bases from J, the gap between germline ends came to 7 bases. Authors' analysis steps: Amplification from reference gene primers served as the basis for estimated nucleated cell counts. Some clones are missing from TCRdb's copy, which holds only in-frame ones; the method was immunoSEQ multiplex PCR. V and J calls and clone size are those listed in that table; D and trimming were worked out from the DNA. The table shows 73,000 or so clones, with about 86% occurring only once. This clonotype was sampled from a middle-aged man with active COVID-19. Source material: peripheral blood. The chain uses TRBV5-1 and TRBJ2-1, with D perhaps TRBD1 (6 bases). The DNA for the CDR3 is TGCGCCAGCAGCTTGGACAGGGCCTCCTACAATGAGCAGTTCTTC. As protein: CASSLDRASYNEQFF. Supplemented by reference TRBV5-1 and TRBJ2-1, the full variable domain reads KAGVTQTPRYLIKTRGQQVTLSCSPISGHRSVSWYQQTPGQGLQFLFEYFSETQRNKGNFPGRFSGRQFSNSRSEMNVSTLELGDSALYLCASSLDRASYNEQFFGPGTRLTVL.